Listed below are T cell receptor beta chains from one sample, sequenced in a study of response to subunit inactivated influenza vaccine. TCRdb ran MiXCR on the RT-PCR reads and lists one entry per CDR3 protein. The data show about 520,000 distinct CDR3 sequences, roughly 23% seen once. The sequencing used CD4+ T cells sorted from PBMCs, collected roughly 5 days after vaccination. The origin of the receptors is a man in his forties or fifties who received an inactivated influenza vaccine. The CDR3 runs from the conserved cysteine through the conserved F or W. The order of the fields is J gene, V gene, D gene, clone size, CDR3 DNA, CDR3 protein. D genes are given only for firm matches. Not all rows give a size; the values are once, few, many and, for expanded clones, a class.

j_gene: TRBJ2-3; v_gene: TRBV7-9; d_gene: TRBD2; abundance: once; CDR3nt: TGTGCCAGCAGCCACAGCGGGGGGGCCACAGATACGCAGTATTTT; CDR3aa: CASSHSGGATDTQYF
j_gene: TRBJ2-7; v_gene: TRBV20-1; d_gene: .; abundance: few; CDR3nt: TGCAGTGCTAGGAATGGGGGGTTCGAGCAGTACTTC; CDR3aa: CSARNGGFEQYF
j_gene: TRBJ2-3; v_gene: TRBV20-1; d_gene: .; abundance: .; CDR3nt: TGCAGTGCCCTTAGAGTGGGGTTGGGCACAGATACGCAGTATTTT; CDR3aa: CSALRVGLGTDTQYF
j_gene: TRBJ2-5; v_gene: TRBV6-2/TRBV6-3; d_gene: TRBD2; abundance: .; CDR3nt: TGTGCCAGCAGACTAGCGGGGAATCTTTTAGAGACCCAGTACTTC; CDR3aa: CASRLAGNLLETQYF
j_gene: TRBJ2-7; v_gene: TRBV28; d_gene: .; abundance: few; CDR3nt: TGTGCCAGCAGTTCCCCCGGACCCTACGAGCAGTACTTC; CDR3aa: CASSSPGPYEQYF
j_gene: TRBJ1-1; v_gene: TRBV24-1; d_gene: .; abundance: few; CDR3nt: TGTGCCACCAGTGAGTCAGGGGTGCGAGCTTTCTTT; CDR3aa: CATSESGVRAFF
j_gene: TRBJ2-1; v_gene: TRBV5-1; d_gene: TRBD2; abundance: .; CDR3nt: TGCGCCAGCAGCACCAGCGGGAGGGAGCAGTTCTTC; CDR3aa: CASSTSGREQFF
j_gene: TRBJ1-5; v_gene: TRBV6-1; d_gene: TRBD1; abundance: .; CDR3nt: TGTGCCAGCACTGAAGACAGGGGACGCCAGCCCCAGCATTTT; CDR3aa: CASTEDRGRQPQHF
j_gene: TRBJ2-5; v_gene: TRBV11-2; d_gene: .; abundance: .; CDR3nt: TGTGCCAGCAGCTTCTCGCGGGACTTCAGCACCCAGTACTTC; CDR3aa: CASSFSRDFSTQYF
j_gene: TRBJ1-2; v_gene: TRBV12-3/TRBV12-4; d_gene: .; abundance: once; CDR3nt: TGTGCCAGCAGTTTTTTGGCCATAGCTAACTATGGCTACACCTTC; CDR3aa: CASSFLAIANYGYTF
j_gene: TRBJ2-1; v_gene: TRBV3-1; d_gene: .; abundance: few; CDR3nt: TGTGCCAGCAGCTACAACGCAGGGACCAATGAGCAGTTCTTC; CDR3aa: CASSYNAGTNEQFF
j_gene: TRBJ2-7; v_gene: TRBV18; d_gene: .; abundance: .; CDR3nt: TGTGCCAGCTCAAACAGGCCCGCACACTCCTACGAGCAGTACTTC; CDR3aa: CASSNRPAHSYEQYF
j_gene: TRBJ1-5; v_gene: TRBV12-3/TRBV12-4; d_gene: .; abundance: .; CDR3nt: TGTGCCAGCAGTTTATCCGGATTTGAGGCCCAGCATTTT; CDR3aa: CASSLSGFEAQHF
j_gene: TRBJ2-3; v_gene: TRBV12-3/TRBV12-4; d_gene: .; abundance: many; CDR3nt: TGTGCCAGCAGTTCTAGCGCGAGGGGAGATACGCAGTATTTT; CDR3aa: CASSSSARGDTQYF
j_gene: TRBJ2-7; v_gene: TRBV27; d_gene: TRBD2; abundance: .; CDR3nt: TGTGCCAGCAGTCTCGAGGGGACTAGCGGGAGGCTCCCCTACGAGCAGTACTTC; CDR3aa: CASSLEGTSGRLPYEQYF
j_gene: TRBJ2-3; v_gene: TRBV4-3; d_gene: .; abundance: .; CDR3nt: TGCGCCAGCAGCAGGGCCCTAACCACAGATACGCAGTATTTT; CDR3aa: CASSRALTTDTQYF
j_gene: TRBJ2-3; v_gene: TRBV30; d_gene: TRBD1; abundance: .; CDR3nt: TGTGCCTCTGCAGGGGGCTATGGAGATACGCAGTATTTT; CDR3aa: CASAGGYGDTQYF
j_gene: TRBJ2-7; v_gene: TRBV20-1; d_gene: .; abundance: few; CDR3nt: TGCAGTGCTGCTGACTGGAGCTCCTACGAGCAGTACTTC; CDR3aa: CSAADWSSYEQYF
j_gene: TRBJ1-4; v_gene: TRBV11-2; d_gene: .; abundance: .; CDR3nt: TGTGCCAGCAGCTTAGTCCGAACAGGGACTAAACTGTTTTTT; CDR3aa: CASSLVRTGTKLFF
j_gene: TRBJ2-2; v_gene: TRBV15; d_gene: TRBD2; abundance: few; CDR3nt: TGTGCCACCAGCAGAGCGGGAGGTATCACCGGGGAGCTGTTTTTT; CDR3aa: CATSRAGGITGELFF
j_gene: TRBJ1-1; v_gene: TRBV4-3; d_gene: TRBD1; abundance: many; CDR3nt: TGCGCCAGCAGCCGGACAGGGGTGAACACTGAAGCTTTCTTT; CDR3aa: CASSRTGVNTEAFF
j_gene: TRBJ2-2; v_gene: TRBV2; d_gene: .; abundance: .; CDR3nt: TGTGCCAGCAGTGAAGGGACCACCCCCGGGGAGCTGTTTTTT; CDR3aa: CASSEGTTPGELFF
j_gene: TRBJ1-1; v_gene: TRBV20-1; d_gene: .; abundance: .; CDR3nt: TGCAGTGCCAAAGGGGACATTCAAATTGGGGAAGCTTTCTTT; CDR3aa: CSAKGDIQIGEAFF
j_gene: TRBJ2-3; v_gene: TRBV28; d_gene: .; abundance: .; CDR3nt: TGTGCCAGCAGTATCCCGGGGGACACGCAGTATTTT; CDR3aa: CASSIPGDTQYF
j_gene: TRBJ1-2; v_gene: TRBV20-1; d_gene: .; abundance: few; CDR3nt: TGCAGTGCCGCCGGAGGGCACCAGTCCGCTGGCTACACCTTC; CDR3aa: CSAAGGHQSAGYTF
j_gene: TRBJ2-5; v_gene: TRBV10-3; d_gene: .; abundance: many; CDR3nt: TGTGCCATCGGGGACCAAGAGACCCAGTACTTC; CDR3aa: CAIGDQETQYF
j_gene: TRBJ2-2; v_gene: TRBV29-1; d_gene: .; abundance: .; CDR3nt: TGCAGCGTTGGGGGCAGCATAGCGAACACCGGGGAGCTGTTTTTT; CDR3aa: CSVGGSIANTGELFF
j_gene: TRBJ1-1; v_gene: TRBV20-1; d_gene: TRBD1; abundance: few; CDR3nt: TGCAGTGCCCGGGACAGAAACACTGAAGCTTTCTTT; CDR3aa: CSARDRNTEAFF
j_gene: TRBJ2-1; v_gene: TRBV7-8; d_gene: TRBD1; abundance: .; CDR3nt: TGTGCCAGCAGTAAAGACAGGGGATCTTTCGATGAGCAGTTCTTC; CDR3aa: CASSKDRGSFDEQFF
j_gene: TRBJ1-5; v_gene: TRBV5-1; d_gene: TRBD1; abundance: .; CDR3nt: TGCGCCAGCAGCCCTACGGGACAGGCGGATCAGCCCCAGCATTTT; CDR3aa: CASSPTGQADQPQHF
j_gene: TRBJ2-3; v_gene: TRBV4-1; d_gene: .; abundance: .; CDR3nt: TGCGCCAGCAGCCAAGGGGGAGGTAGCCCAACAGATACGCAGTATTTT; CDR3aa: CASSQGGGSPTDTQYF
j_gene: TRBJ1-5; v_gene: TRBV19; d_gene: TRBD1; abundance: few; CDR3nt: TGTGCCAGTAGCAGAGAACAGGGGGCTGGCAATCAGCCCCAGCATTTT; CDR3aa: CASSREQGAGNQPQHF
j_gene: TRBJ2-7; v_gene: TRBV12-3/TRBV12-4; d_gene: .; abundance: few; CDR3nt: TGTGCCAGCAGTTTAGGCCCTGCCCTCTACGAGCAGTACTTC; CDR3aa: CASSLGPALYEQYF
j_gene: TRBJ2-7; v_gene: TRBV20-1; d_gene: TRBD2; abundance: few; CDR3nt: TGCAGTGCTAGAGTGGGACTAGAAGGCGAGCAGTACTTC; CDR3aa: CSARVGLEGEQYF
j_gene: TRBJ1-3; v_gene: TRBV10-3; d_gene: .; abundance: many; CDR3nt: TGTGCCATCGGTCATCCCGGAAACACCATATATTTT; CDR3aa: CAIGHPGNTIYF